Listed below are T cell receptor beta chains from one sample, sequenced in a study of blood T cell repertoires in COVID-19. Method: immunoSEQ multiplex PCR; TCRdb's copy keeps in-frame clones and lacks some. The sample lists about 90,000 clones; about 89% were seen once. Source material: peripheral blood. Receptor source: a human donor with active COVID-19. The donor label of this sample is uncertain. The CDR3 runs from the conserved cysteine through the conserved F or W. The order of the fields is V gene, J gene, CDR3 protein.

V gene: TRBV5-1; J gene: TRBJ2-7; CDR3 protein: CASNPGQGFGEQYF
V gene: TRBV7-8; J gene: TRBJ2-5; CDR3 protein: CASSLAWTSSETQYF
V gene: TRBV9; J gene: TRBJ1-3; CDR3 protein: CASGQGFGNTIYF
V gene: TRBV6-5; J gene: TRBJ1-1; CDR3 protein: CASSYNRENTEAFF
V gene: TRBV19; J gene: TRBJ2-1; CDR3 protein: CASSILGRQGGYNEQFF
V gene: TRBV7-3; J gene: TRBJ1-1; CDR3 protein: CASSLVQGGEAFF
V gene: TRBV3-1/TRBV3-2; J gene: TRBJ2-1; CDR3 protein: CASSRLAGGDEQFF
V gene: TRBV7-2; J gene: TRBJ2-7; CDR3 protein: CASSAGLAGGDEQYF
V gene: TRBV4-1; J gene: TRBJ2-5; CDR3 protein: CASSKREGTGETQYF
V gene: TRBV3-1/TRBV3-2; J gene: TRBJ2-5; CDR3 protein: CASNRQPSGGVETQYF
V gene: TRBV11-3; J gene: TRBJ2-2; CDR3 protein: CASSLHSGGLTGELFF
V gene: TRBV11-3; J gene: TRBJ2-7; CDR3 protein: CASSLFGRDPNYEQYF
V gene: TRBV3-1/TRBV3-2; J gene: TRBJ2-1; CDR3 protein: CASSPPGRNEQFF
V gene: TRBV29-1; J gene: TRBJ2-7; CDR3 protein: CSVTGHSYEQYF
V gene: TRBV19; J gene: TRBJ1-2; CDR3 protein: CASSSSTGTYGYTF
V gene: TRBV11-2; J gene: TRBJ1-2; CDR3 protein: CASSLGGVRANYGYTF
V gene: TRBV7-3; J gene: TRBJ2-5; CDR3 protein: CASSPGEAGVQETQYF
V gene: TRBV7-9; J gene: TRBJ2-7; CDR3 protein: CASSLAPVAGGPYEQYF
V gene: TRBV7-9; J gene: TRBJ2-2; CDR3 protein: CASSEDWGTGELFF
V gene: TRBV4-2; J gene: TRBJ2-1; CDR3 protein: CASSQDLTRGGAGFF
V gene: TRBV10-3; J gene: TRBJ2-1; CDR3 protein: CAITNLGRNNEQFF
V gene: TRBV5-6; J gene: TRBJ1-6; CDR3 protein: CASSLDRYHSPLHF
V gene: TRBV13; J gene: TRBJ1-5; CDR3 protein: CASSFSQGGNQPQHF
V gene: TRBV19; J gene: TRBJ2-2; CDR3 protein: CASSILTGELFF
V gene: TRBV4-2; J gene: TRBJ1-5; CDR3 protein: CASSQETDRAGNQPQHF
V gene: TRBV5-1; J gene: TRBJ2-1; CDR3 protein: CASSTDSLSYNEQFF
V gene: TRBV6-8; J gene: TRBJ2-2; CDR3 protein: CATYLRQGLYTGELFF
V gene: TRBV3-1/TRBV3-2; J gene: TRBJ1-1; CDR3 protein: CASSQEGGDTEAFF